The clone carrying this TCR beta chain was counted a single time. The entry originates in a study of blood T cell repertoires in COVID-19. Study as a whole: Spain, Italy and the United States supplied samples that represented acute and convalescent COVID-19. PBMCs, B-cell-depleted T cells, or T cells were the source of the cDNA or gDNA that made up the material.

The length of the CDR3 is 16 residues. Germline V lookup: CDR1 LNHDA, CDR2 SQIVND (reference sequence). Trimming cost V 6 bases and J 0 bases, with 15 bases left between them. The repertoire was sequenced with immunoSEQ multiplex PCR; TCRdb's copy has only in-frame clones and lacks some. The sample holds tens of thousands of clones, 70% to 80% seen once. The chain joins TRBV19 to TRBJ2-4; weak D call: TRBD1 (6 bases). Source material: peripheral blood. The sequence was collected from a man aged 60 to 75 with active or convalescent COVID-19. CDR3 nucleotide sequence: TGTGCCAGTAGCAAGACAGGCAGACTAGCCAAAAACATTCAGTACTTC. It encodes CASSKTGRLAKNIQYF.